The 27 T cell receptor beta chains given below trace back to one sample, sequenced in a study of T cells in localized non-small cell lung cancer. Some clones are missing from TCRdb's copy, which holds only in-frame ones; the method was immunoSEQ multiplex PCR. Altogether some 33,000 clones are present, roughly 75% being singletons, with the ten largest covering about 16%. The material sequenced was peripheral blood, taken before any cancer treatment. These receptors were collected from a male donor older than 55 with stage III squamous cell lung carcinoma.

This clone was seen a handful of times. In DNA, the CDR3 is TGTGCCAGCAGGGAGGAAAACAGGGCCAATGAGCAGTTCTTC. It translates to CASREENRANEQFF. V gene TRBV2 combines with J gene TRBJ2-1; D may be TRBD1 (6 bases). The CDR3 is 14 residues long. Germline V lookup: CDR1 SNHLY, CDR2 FYNNEI. Trimming cost V 6 bases and J 6 bases, with 15 bases left between them.

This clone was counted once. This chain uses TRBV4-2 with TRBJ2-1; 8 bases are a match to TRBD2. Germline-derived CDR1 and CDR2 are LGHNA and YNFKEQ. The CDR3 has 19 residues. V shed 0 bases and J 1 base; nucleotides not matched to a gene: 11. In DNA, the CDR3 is TGTGCCAGCAGCCAAGACGACCCCCTCACTAGCGGATCCTACAATGAGCAGTTCTTC. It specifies CASSQDDPLTSGSYNEQFF.

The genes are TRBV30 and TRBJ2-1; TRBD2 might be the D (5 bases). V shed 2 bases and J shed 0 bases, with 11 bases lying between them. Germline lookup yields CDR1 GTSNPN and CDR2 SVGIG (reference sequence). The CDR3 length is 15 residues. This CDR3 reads CAWSPRDLSYNEQFF. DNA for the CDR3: TGTGCCTGGAGTCCCCGGGATCTCTCCTACAATGAGCAGTTCTTC.

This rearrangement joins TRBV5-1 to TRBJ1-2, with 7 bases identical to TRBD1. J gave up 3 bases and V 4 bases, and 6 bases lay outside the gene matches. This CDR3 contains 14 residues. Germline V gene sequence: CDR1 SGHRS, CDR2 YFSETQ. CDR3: CASSPAGGDYGYTF. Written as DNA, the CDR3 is TGCGCCAGCAGCCCCGCAGGGGGGGACTATGGCTACACCTTC.

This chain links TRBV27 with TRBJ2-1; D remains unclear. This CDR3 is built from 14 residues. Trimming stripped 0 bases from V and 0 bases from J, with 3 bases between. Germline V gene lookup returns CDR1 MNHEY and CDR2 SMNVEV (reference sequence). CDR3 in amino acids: CASSLSISYNEQFF. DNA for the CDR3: TGTGCCAGCAGTTTATCGATCTCCTACAATGAGCAGTTCTTC.

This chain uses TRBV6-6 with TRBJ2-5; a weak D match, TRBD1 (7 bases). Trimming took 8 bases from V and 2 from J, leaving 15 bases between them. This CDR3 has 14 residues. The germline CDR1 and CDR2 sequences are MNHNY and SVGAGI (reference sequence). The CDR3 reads CASRRGRGQETQYF. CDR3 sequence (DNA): TGTGCCAGCCGGAGGGGGCGAGGGCAAGAGACCCAGTACTTC.

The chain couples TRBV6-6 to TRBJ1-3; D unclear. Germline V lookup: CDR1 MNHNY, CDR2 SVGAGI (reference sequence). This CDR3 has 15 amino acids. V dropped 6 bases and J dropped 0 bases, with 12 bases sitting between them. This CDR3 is CASSRASFSGNTIYF. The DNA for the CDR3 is TGTGCCAGCAGCCGGGCTTCTTTCTCTGGAAACACCATATATTTT.

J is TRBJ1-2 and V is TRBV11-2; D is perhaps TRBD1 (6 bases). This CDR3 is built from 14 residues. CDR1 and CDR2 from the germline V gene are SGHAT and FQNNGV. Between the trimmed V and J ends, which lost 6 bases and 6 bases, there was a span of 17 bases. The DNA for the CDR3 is TGTGCCAGCAGGGGCTGGGCAGGGGAGGATGGCTACACCTTC. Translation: CASRGWAGEDGYTF.

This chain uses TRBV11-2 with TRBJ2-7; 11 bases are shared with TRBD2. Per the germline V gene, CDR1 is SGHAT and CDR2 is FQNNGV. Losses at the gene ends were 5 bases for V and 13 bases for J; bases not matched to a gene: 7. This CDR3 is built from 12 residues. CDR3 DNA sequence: TGTGCCAGCAGCCCGACTAGCGGGGTACGTTACTTC. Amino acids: CASSPTSGVRYF.

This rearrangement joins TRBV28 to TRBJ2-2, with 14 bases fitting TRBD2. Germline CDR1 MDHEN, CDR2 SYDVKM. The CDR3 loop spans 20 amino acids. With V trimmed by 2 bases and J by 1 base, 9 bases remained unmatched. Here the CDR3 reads CASSLQGRTSGRWNTGELFF. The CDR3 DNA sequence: TGTGCCAGCAGTTTACAGGGAAGGACTAGCGGGAGGTGGAACACCGGGGAGCTGTTTTTT. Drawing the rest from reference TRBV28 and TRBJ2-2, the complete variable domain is DVKVTQSSRYLVKRTGEKVFLECVQDMDHENMFWYRQDPGLGLRLIYFSYDVKMKEKGDIPEGYSVSREKKERFSLILESASTNQTSMYLCASSLQGRTSGRWNTGELFFGEGSRLTVL.

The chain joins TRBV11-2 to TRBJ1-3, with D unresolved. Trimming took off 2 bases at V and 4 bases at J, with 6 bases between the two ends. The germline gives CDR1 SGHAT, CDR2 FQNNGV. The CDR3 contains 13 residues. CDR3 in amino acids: CASSLTEGNTIYF. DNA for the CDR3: TGTGCCAGCAGCTTAACAGAAGGAAACACCATATATTTT. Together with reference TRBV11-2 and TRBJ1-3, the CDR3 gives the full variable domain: EAGVAQSPRYKIIEKRQSVAFWCNPISGHATLYWYQQILGQGPKLLIQFQNNGVVDDSQLPKDRFSAERLKGVDSTLKIQPAKLEDSAVYLCASSLTEGNTIYFGEGSWLTVV.

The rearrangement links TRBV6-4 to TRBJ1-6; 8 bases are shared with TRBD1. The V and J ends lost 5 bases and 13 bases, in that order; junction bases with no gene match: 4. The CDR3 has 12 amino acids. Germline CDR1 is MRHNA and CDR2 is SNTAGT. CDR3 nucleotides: TGTGCCAGCAGTTTCGACAGGGGCCCCCTCCACTTT. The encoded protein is CASSFDRGPLHF.

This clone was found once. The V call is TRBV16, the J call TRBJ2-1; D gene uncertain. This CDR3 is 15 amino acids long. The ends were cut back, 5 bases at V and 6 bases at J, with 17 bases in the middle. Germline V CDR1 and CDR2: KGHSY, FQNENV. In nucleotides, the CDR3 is TGTGCCAGCAGCGAGGCCTCGTCAAGTTTCAATGAGCAGTTCTTC. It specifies CASSEASSSFNEQFF. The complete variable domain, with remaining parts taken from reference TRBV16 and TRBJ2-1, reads GEEVAQTPKHLVRGEGQKAKLYCAPIKGHSYVFWYQQVLKNEFKFLISFQNENVFDETGMPKERFSAKCLPNSPCSLEIQATKLEDSAVYFCASSEASSSFNEQFFGPGTRLTVL.

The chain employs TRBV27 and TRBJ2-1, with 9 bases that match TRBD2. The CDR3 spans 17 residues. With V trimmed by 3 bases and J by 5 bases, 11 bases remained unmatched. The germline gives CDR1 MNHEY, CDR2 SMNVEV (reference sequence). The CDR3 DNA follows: TGTGCCAGCAGTTTGTCCAGTGGGCGGGGGGGGAACAATGAGCAGTTCTTC. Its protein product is CASSLSSGRGGNNEQFF.

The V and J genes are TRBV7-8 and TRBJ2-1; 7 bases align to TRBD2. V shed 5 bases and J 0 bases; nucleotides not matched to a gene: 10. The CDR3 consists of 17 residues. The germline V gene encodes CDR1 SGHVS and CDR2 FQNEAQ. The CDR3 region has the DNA TGTGCCAGCAGCCCCTACGGCGGGACTACCTCCTACAATGAGCAGTTCTTC. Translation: CASSPYGGTTSYNEQFF.

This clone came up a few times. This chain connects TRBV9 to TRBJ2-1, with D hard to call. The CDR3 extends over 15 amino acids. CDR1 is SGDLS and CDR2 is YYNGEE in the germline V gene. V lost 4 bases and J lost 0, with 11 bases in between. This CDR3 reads CASSLLPFSYNEQFF. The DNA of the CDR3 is TGTGCCAGCAGCCTCCTACCCTTCTCCTACAATGAGCAGTTCTTC.

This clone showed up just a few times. The CDR3 DNA reads TGTGCCAGCAAGGGGACTCCCCTAACGGTGGGTTCACCCCTCCACTTT. It is translated as CASKGTPLTVGSPLHF. J is TRBJ1-6 and V is TRBV27; D might be TRBD1 (5 bases). CDR3 length equals 16 residues. Germline V gene data show CDR1 as MNHEY and CDR2 as SMNVEV (reference sequence). Trimming stripped 7 bases from V and 9 bases from J, with 22 bases between.

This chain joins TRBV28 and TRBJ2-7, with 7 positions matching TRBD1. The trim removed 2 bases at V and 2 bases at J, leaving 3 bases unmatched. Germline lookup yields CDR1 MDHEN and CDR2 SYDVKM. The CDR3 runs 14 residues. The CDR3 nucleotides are TGTGCCAGCAGTTTAGAAGGGACAGCCTACGAGCAGTACTTC. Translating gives CASSLEGTAYEQYF.

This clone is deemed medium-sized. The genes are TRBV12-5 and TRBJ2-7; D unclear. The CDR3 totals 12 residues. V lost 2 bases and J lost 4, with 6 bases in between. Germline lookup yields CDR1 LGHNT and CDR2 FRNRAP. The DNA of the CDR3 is TGTGCTAGTGGTTTGAACTCTTACGAGCAGTACTTC. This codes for CASGLNSYEQYF.

This CDR3 reads CASSPDDLSTDTQYF. The CDR3 DNA reads TGTGCCAGCAGCCCAGACGACCTTAGCACAGATACGCAGTATTTT. V and J are TRBV7-2 and TRBJ2-3; D remains unclear. The V gene lost 5 bases and the J gene lost 0 bases, with 12 bases spanning the gap. Germline CDR1 reads SGHTA; CDR2 reads FQGNSA. The CDR3 totals 15 residues.

The DNA for the CDR3 is TGTGCCAGCAGCATAGCCCCTGGGCCATACACAGATACGCAGTATTTT. Amino acids: CASSIAPGPYTDTQYF. The rearrangement links TRBV7-3 to TRBJ2-3, with D hard to call. The CDR3 has 16 residues. Germline values: CDR1 SGHTA, CDR2 FQGTGA. V was pared by 5 bases and J by 2 bases, with 17 bases between.

The CDR3 loop is CASSSPSGHGIVEAFF. CDR3 DNA: TGTGCCAGCAGCTCCCCCTCGGGGCATGGGATCGTTGAAGCTTTCTTT. The chain uses TRBV7-2 and TRBJ1-1; possible D gene TRBD1, 5 bases. The V end lost 4 bases, the J end lost 7 bases, and 22 bases lay between the germline ends. Germline-derived CDR1 and CDR2 are SGHTA and FQGNSA. CDR3 length equals 16 residues.

The CDR3 protein is CASSSSPGVNSPLHF. As DNA, the CDR3 is TGCGCCAGCAGCTCCTCCCCAGGAGTTAATTCACCCCTCCACTTT. The rearrangement uses TRBV5-1 and TRBJ1-6; no reliable D call. This CDR3 comprises 15 residues. The V gene's germline CDR1 is SGHRS and CDR2 YFSETQ. V gave up 3 bases and J gave up 6 bases, with 13 bases separating them.

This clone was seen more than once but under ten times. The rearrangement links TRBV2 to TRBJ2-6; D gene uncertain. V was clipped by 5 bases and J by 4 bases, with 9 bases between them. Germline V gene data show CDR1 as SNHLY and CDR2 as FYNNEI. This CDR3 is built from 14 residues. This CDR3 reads CASSFGGGANVLTF. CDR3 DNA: TGTGCCAGCAGTTTCGGTGGGGGGGCCAACGTCCTGACTTTC.

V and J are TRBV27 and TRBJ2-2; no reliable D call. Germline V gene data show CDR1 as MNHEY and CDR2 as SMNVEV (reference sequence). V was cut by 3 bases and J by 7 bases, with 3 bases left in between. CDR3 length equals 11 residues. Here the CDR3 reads CASSFLGELFF. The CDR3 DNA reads TGTGCCAGCAGTTTCCTCGGGGAGCTGTTTTTT.

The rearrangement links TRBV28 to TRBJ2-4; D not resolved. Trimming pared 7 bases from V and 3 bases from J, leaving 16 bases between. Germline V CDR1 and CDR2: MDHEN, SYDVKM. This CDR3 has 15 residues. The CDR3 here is CASTTGPALKNIQYF. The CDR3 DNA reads TGTGCCAGCACCACTGGCCCGGCCCTCAAAAACATTCAGTACTTC.

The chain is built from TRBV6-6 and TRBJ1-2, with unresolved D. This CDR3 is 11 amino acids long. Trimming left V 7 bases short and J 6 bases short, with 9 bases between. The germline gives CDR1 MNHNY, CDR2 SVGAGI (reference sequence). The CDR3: CASTIAHGYTF. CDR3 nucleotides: TGTGCCAGCACGATTGCCCATGGCTACACCTTC.